One sample yielded the 3 T cell receptor beta chains listed below, sequenced in a study of cytomegalovirus exposure and HLA in healthy donors. PCR used 60 Vbeta primers and 13 Jbeta primers. Libraries were prepared by immunoSEQ multiplex PCR; TCRdb keeps only in-frame clonotypes and omits some of them. The sample consists of more than 85,000 clones, 65% to 90% of them appearing once. The material sequenced was PBMCs. The receptors come from a woman aged 25 to 39 in good health and CMV-seronegative.

As DNA, the CDR3 is TGTGCCAGCAGTTCGGGGGGAGTCTATGGCTACACCTTC. It translates to CASSSGGVYGYTF. The rearrangement joins TRBV28 to TRBJ1-2; D is perhaps TRBD1 (5 bases). Germline V gene data show CDR1 as MDHEN and CDR2 as SYDVKM. This CDR3 region has 13 residues. Trimming left V 4 bases short and J 4 bases short, with 10 bases between.

The chain couples TRBV7-9 to TRBJ2-2; 8 positions match TRBD2. The J segment lost 4 bases and the V segment lost 5 bases, leaving 15 bases of the junction unmatched. The germline gives CDR1 SEHNR, CDR2 FQNEAQ (reference sequence). The CDR3 spans 18 residues. As DNA, the CDR3 is TGTGCCAGCAGCCCCGCGGAGATAGGGCTAGCGGGCACCGGGGAGCTGTTTTTT. The encoded protein is CASSPAEIGLAGTGELFF.

V is TRBV5-5 and J is TRBJ1-5; D ambiguous. Germline V gene lookup returns CDR1 SGHKS and CDR2 YYEKEE (reference sequence). V was trimmed by 0 bases and J by 2 bases, leaving 12 bases between them. The CDR3 has 16 residues. CDR3 amino acids: CASSLEALAGNQPQHF. The CDR3 region has the DNA TGTGCCAGCAGCTTGGAGGCACTAGCGGGCAATCAGCCCCAGCATTTT.